This T cell receptor (beta chain) emerged from a study of molecular identifiers for immune sequencing clone quantification. Turning to the study itself: Within a replicate experiment, RNA obtained from either roughly 20,000 or 100,000 naive CD8 cells was divided into five aliquots, and four of those aliquots were then sequenced. Study results and limitations: Same-barcode identical TCR molecules could make highly expanded clones look smaller than they are. Effector cells had over 99% of their molecules in clones above 20 RNA copies, while naive cells had under 1%.

TCRdb reprocessed the PCR reads with MiXCR, giving one entry per CDR3 protein. The sample lists 2,000 to 3,000 distinct CDR3 sequences; around 22% were seen once. This clonotype is large in the sample. Its specificity is unknown. The clonotype originates from a human donor in good health. Some libraries in this study had Jurkat cell RNA spiked in. Sequenced material: naive CD8+ T cells from blood, with Jurkat cell RNA spiked in. The subset was: FACS-sorted CD8+CD4-CCR7+CD45RA+ naive T cells.

CDR3 amino acids: CASSFREGRNEQFF. In nucleotides, the CDR3 is TGTGCCAGCAGCTTCCGGGAGGGCCGGAATGAGCAGTTCTTC. The genes are TRBV5-8 and TRBJ2-1; 8 bases match TRBD2. V lost 2 bases, J lost 7 bases, and 5 bases stayed unmatched. The CDR3 is 14 residues long. Germline assignment: CDR1 SGHTS and CDR2 YDEGEE. Using reference TRBV5-8 and TRBJ2-1 for the parts outside the CDR3, the full variable domain is EAGVTQSPTHLIKTRGQQATLRCSPISGHTSVYWYQQALGLGLQFLLWYDEGEERNRGNFPPRFSGRQFPNYSSELNVNALELEDSALYLCASSFREGRNEQFFGPGTRLTVL.